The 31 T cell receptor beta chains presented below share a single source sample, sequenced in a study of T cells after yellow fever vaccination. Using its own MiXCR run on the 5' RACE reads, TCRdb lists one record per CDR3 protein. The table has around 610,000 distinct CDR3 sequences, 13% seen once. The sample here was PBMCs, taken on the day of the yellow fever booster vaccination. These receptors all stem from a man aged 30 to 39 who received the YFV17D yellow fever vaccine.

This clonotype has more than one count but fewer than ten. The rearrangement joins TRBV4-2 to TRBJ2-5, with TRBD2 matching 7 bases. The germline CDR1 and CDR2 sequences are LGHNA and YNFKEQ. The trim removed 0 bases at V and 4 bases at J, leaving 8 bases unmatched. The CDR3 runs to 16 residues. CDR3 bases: TGTGCCAGCAGCCAAGATAGCTGGCTAGCGGCAGAGACCCAGTACTTC. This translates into CASSQDSWLAAETQYF.

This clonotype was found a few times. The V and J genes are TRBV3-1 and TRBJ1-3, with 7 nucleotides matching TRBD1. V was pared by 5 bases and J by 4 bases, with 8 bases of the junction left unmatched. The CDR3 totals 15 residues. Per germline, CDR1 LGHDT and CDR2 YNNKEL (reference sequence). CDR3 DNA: TGTGCCAGCAGCGATAGCGGGACAGCAGGAAACACCATATATTTT. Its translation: CASSDSGTAGNTIYF.

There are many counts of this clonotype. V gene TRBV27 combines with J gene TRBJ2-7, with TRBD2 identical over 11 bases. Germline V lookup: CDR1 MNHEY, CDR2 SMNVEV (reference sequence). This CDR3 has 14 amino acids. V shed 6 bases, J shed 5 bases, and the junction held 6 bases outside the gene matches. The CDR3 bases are TGTGCCAGCAGGTTAGCGGGAGGGCCCCACGAGCAGTACTTC. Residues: CASRLAGGPHEQYF.

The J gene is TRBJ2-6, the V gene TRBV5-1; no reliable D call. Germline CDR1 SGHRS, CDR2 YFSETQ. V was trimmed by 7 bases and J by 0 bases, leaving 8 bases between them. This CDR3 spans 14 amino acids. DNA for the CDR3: TGCGCCAGCTTATTTGGCTCTGGGGCCAACGTCCTGACTTTC. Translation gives CASLFGSGANVLTF.

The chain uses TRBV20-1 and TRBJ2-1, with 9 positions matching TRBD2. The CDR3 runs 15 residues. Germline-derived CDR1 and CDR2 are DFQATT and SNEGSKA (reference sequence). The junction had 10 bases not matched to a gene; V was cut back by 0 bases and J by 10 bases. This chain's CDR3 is CSAREDSGRLGEQFF. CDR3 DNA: TGCAGTGCTAGAGAAGACAGCGGGAGGTTGGGCGAGCAGTTCTTC.

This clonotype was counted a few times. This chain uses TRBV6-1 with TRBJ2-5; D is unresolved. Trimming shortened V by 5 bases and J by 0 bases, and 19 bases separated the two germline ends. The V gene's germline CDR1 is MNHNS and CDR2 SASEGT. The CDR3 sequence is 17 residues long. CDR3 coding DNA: TGTGCCAGCAGTACCCGGACGGGCTCGATGTACCAAGAGACCCAGTACTTC. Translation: CASSTRTGSMYQETQYF.

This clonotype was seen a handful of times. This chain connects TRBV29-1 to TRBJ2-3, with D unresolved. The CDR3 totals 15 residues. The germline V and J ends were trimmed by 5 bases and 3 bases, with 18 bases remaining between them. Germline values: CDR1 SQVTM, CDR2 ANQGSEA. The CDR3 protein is CSVSYSARLTDTQYF. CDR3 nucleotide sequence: TGCAGCGTTTCGTATTCGGCCCGCCTTACAGATACGCAGTATTTT.

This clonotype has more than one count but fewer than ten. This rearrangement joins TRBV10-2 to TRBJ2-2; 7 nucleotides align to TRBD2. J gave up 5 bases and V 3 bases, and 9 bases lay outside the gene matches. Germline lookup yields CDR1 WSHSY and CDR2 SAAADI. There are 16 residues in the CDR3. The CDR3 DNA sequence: TGCGCCAGCAGTGACCGGGACTACTACTCTACCGGGGAGCTGTTTTTT. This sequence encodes CASSDRDYYSTGELFF.

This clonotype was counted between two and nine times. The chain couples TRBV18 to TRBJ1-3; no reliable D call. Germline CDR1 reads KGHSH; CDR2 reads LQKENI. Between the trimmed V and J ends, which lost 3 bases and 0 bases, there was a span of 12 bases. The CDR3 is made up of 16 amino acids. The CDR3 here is CASSPGVLDSGNTIYF. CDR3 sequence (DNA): TGTGCCAGCTCACCGGGAGTCCTGGACTCTGGAAACACCATATATTTT. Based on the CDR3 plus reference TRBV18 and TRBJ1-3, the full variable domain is NAGVMQNPRHLVRRRGQEARLRCSPMKGHSHVYWYRQLPEEGLKFMVYLQKENIIDESGMPKERFSAEFPKEGPSILRIQQVVRGDSAAYFCASSPGVLDSGNTIYFGEGSWLTVV.

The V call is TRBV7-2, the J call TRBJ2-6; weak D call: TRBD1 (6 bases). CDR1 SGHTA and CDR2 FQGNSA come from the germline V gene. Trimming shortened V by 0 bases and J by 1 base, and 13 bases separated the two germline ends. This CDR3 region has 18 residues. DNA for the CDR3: TGTGCCAGCAGCTTAGCACCGCTACAGGGTTCTGGGGCCAACGTCCTGACTTTC. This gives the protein CASSLAPLQGSGANVLTF.

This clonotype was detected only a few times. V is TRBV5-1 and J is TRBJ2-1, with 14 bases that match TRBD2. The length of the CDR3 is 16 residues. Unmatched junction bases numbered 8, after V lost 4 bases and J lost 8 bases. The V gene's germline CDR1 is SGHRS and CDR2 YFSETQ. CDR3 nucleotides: TGCGCCAGCAGCGGCGGGACTAGCGGGAGTATCGATGAGCAGTTCTTC. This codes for CASSGGTSGSIDEQFF.

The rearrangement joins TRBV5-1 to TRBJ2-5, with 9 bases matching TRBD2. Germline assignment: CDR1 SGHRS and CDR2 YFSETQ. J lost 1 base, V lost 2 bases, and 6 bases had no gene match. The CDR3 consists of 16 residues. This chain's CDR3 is CASSLSLSGGQETQYF. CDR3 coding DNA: TGCGCCAGCAGCTTATCACTTAGCGGGGGCCAAGAGACCCAGTACTTC.

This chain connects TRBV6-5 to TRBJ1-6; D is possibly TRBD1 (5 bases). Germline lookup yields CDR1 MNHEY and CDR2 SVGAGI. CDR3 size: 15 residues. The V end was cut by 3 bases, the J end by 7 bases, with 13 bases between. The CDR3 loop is CASSYRVRGNSPLHF. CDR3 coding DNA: TGTGCCAGCAGTTATCGGGTGAGGGGAAATTCACCCCTCCACTTT.

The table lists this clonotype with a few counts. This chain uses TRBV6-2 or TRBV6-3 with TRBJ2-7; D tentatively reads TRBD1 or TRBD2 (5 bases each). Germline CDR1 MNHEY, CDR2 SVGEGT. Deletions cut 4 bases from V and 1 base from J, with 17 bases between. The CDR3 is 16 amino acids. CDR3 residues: CASSLSGTVRSYEQYF. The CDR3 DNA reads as TGTGCCAGCAGTTTATCCGGGACGGTCCGTTCCTACGAGCAGTACTTC.

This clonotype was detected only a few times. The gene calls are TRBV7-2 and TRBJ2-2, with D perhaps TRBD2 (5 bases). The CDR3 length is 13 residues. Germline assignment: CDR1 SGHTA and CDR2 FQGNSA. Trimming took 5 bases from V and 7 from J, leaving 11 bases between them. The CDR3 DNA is TGTGCCAGCAGCACGGGCGCGGGCGGGGAGCTGTTTTTT. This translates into CASSTGAGGELFF. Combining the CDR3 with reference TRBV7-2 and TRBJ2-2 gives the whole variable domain GAGVSQSPSNKVTEKGKDVELRCDPISGHTALYWYRQSLGQGLEFLIYFQGNSAPDKSGLPSDRFSAERTGGSVSTLTIQRTQQEDSAVYLCASSTGAGGELFFGEGSRLTVL.

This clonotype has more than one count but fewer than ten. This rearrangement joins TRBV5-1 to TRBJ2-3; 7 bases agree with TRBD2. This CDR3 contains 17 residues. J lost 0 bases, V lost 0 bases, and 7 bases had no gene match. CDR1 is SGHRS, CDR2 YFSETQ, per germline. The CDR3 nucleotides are TGCGCCAGCAGCTTGGATGCTAGCGGTGCTAGCACAGATACGCAGTATTTT. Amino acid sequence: CASSLDASGASTDTQYF.

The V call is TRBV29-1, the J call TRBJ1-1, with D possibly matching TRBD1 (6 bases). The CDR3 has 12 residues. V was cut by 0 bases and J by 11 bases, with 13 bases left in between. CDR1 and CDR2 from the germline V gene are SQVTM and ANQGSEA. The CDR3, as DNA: TGCAGCGTTGAAGATATAGTGGGGGGCGCTTTCTTT. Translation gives CSVEDIVGGAFF.

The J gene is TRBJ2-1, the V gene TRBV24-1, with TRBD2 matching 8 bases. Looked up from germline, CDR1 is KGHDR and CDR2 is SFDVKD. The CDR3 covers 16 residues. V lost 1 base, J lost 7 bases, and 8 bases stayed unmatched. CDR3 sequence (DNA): TGTGCCACCAGTGATTTTTCAGGACTAGCTCTAAATGAGCAGTTCTTC. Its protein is CATSDFSGLALNEQFF.

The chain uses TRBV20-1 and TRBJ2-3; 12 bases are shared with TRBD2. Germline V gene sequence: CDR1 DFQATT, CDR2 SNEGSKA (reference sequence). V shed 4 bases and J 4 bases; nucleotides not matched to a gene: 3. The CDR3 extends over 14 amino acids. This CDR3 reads CSATGLAGPDTQYF. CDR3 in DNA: TGCAGTGCTACCGGACTAGCGGGACCAGATACGCAGTATTTT.

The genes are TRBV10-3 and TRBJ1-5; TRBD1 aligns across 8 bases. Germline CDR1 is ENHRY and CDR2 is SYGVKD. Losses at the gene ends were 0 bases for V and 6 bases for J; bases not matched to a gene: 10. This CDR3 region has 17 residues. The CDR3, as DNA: TGTGCCATCAGTGAGTCGGCCTTTCGGACAGGGAGTCAGCCCCAGCATTTT. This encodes CAISESAFRTGSQPQHF.

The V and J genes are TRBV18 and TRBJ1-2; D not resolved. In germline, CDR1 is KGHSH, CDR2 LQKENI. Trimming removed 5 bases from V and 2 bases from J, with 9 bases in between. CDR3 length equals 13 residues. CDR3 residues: CASSTGENYGYTF. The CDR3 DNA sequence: TGTGCCAGCTCAACGGGAGAGAACTATGGCTACACCTTC.

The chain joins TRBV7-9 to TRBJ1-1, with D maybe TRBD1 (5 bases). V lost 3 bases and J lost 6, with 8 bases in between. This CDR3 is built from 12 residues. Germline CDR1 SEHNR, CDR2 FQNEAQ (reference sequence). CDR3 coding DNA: TGTGCCAGCAGCTTCGGGACGCCTGAAGCTTTCTTT. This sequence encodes CASSFGTPEAFF.

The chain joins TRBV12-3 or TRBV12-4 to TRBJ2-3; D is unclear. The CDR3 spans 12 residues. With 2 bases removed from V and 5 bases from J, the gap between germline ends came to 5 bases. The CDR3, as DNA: TGTGCCAGCAGTTTACCGCAAGATACGCAGTATTTT. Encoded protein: CASSLPQDTQYF.

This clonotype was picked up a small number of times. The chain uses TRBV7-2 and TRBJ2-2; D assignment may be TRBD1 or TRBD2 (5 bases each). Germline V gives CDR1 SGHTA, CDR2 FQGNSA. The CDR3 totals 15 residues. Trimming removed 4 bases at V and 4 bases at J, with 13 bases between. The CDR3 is CASSSSGTVTGELFF. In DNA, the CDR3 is TGTGCCAGCAGCTCCTCCGGGACGGTCACCGGGGAGCTGTTTTTT. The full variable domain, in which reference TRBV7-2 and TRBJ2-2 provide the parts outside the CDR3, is GAGVSQSPSNKVTEKGKDVELRCDPISGHTALYWYRQSLGQGLEFLIYFQGNSAPDKSGLPSDRFSAERTGGSVSTLTIQRTQQEDSAVYLCASSSSGTVTGELFFGEGSRLTVL.

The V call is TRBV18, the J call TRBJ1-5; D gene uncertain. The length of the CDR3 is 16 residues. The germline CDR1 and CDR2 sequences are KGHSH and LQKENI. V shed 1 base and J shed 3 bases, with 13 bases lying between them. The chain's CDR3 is CASSPQKLGLNQPQHF. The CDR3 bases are TGTGCCAGCTCACCACAGAAGCTAGGACTCAATCAGCCCCAGCATTTT. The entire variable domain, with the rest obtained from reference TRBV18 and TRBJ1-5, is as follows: NAGVMQNPRHLVRRRGQEARLRCSPMKGHSHVYWYRQLPEEGLKFMVYLQKENIIDESGMPKERFSAEFPKEGPSILRIQQVVRGDSAAYFCASSPQKLGLNQPQHFGDGTRLSIL.

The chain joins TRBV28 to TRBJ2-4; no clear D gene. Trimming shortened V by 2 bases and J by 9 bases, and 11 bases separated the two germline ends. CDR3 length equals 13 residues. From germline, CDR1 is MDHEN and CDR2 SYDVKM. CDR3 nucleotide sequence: TGTGCCAGCAGTTTAGAAGGGCGGTTCATTCAGTACTTC. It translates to CASSLEGRFIQYF.

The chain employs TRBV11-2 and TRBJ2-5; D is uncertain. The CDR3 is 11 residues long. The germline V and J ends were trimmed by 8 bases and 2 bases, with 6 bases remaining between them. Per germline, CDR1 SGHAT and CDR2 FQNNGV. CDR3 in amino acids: CASLKQETQYF. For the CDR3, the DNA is TGTGCCAGCCTAAAGCAAGAGACCCAGTACTTC.

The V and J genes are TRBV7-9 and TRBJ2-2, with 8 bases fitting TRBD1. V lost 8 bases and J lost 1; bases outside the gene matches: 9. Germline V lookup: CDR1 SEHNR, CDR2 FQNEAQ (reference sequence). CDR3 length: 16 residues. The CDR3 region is CASWSTGGQNTGELFF. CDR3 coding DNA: TGTGCCAGCTGGTCCACAGGGGGACAGAACACCGGGGAGCTGTTTTTT.

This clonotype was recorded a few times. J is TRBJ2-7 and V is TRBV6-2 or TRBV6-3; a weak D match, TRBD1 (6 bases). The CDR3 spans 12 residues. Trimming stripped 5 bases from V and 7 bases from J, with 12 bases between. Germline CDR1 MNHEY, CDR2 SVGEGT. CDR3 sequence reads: CASSTTGPEQYF. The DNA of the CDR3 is TGTGCCAGCAGTACAACAGGGCCGGAGCAGTACTTC.

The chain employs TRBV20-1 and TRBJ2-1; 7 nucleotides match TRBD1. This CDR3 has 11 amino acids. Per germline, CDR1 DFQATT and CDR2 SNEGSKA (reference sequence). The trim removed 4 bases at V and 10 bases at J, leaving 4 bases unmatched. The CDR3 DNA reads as TGCAGTGCTACAAGAGGGGGCGAGCAGTTCTTC. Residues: CSATRGGEQFF.

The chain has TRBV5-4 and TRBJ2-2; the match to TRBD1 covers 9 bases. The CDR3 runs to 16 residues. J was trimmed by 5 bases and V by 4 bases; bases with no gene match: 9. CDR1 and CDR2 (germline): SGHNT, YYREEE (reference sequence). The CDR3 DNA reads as TGTGCCAGCAGCGGCGCACAGGGGGCGAGAACCGGGGAGCTGTTTTTT. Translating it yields CASSGAQGARTGELFF.